This TCR beta chain was sequenced in a study of blood T cells in healthy people across ages. Details on this clonotype: Antigen: not known.

Donors were healthy Caucasian individuals from Russia aged about 6 to 100. Notes on the study in general: No conclusive comparison of naive versus antigen-experienced cells was possible with unsorted PBMCs. Because donor CMV status was unknown, expanded clonotype changes were possibly confounded.

A sample-barcoded 5' primer and a J-beta primer mix were used in a second PCR of roughly 7 to 11 cycles. Every single cDNA molecule received a tag from a template-switch adaptor with 12 random nucleotides. TCRdb redid the calling of the 5' RACE reads with MiXCR, one entry per CDR3 protein. The sample holds 700,000 to 950,000 distinct CDR3 sequences, 55% to 70% seen once. Sequencing used blood. The origin of this receptor is a man younger than 40 in good health.

This CDR3 is CASSQERGEQYF. CDR3 sequence (DNA): TGCGCCAGCAGCCAAGAAAGAGGCGAGCAGTACTTC. This chain connects TRBV4-1 to TRBJ2-7, with D hard to call. This CDR3 contains 12 residues. Trimming left V 0 bases short and J 6 bases short, with 6 bases between. Germline CDR1 reads MGHRA; CDR2 reads YSYEKL.